Following are 8 T cell receptor beta chains from one sample sequenced in a study of T cell responses to AZD1222 COVID-19 vaccine. Here immunoSEQ multiplex PCR was the method, and the copy in TCRdb shows in-frame clones only, minus some. The sample lists approximately 74,000 clones; 87% were seen once. The starting material was peripheral blood, obtained 28 days after the second AZD1222 dose. These receptor sequences come from an adult who received the AZD1222 COVID-19 vaccine.

This sequence joins TRBV7-2 and TRBJ1-2; D is uncertain. The V and J ends lost 5 bases and 2 bases respectively, with 15 bases between them. The length of the CDR3 is 15 residues. Germline V CDR1 and CDR2: SGHTA, FQGNSA. CDR3 DNA: TGTGCCAGCAGCCAGCAGATAGGAGAGAACTATGGCTACACCTTC. Protein sequence: CASSQQIGENYGYTF.

This chain joins TRBV5-4 and TRBJ2-7; D unresolved. Trimming left V 1 base short and J 0 bases short, with 8 bases between. CDR1 and CDR2 (germline): SGHNT, YYREEE (reference sequence). There are 14 residues in the CDR3. The DNA of the CDR3 is TGTGCCAGCAGCTTGCCCGGGTCCTCCTACGAGCAGTACTTC. Amino acid sequence: CASSLPGSSYEQYF.

CDR3: CAWDKGFQETQYF. In nucleotides, the CDR3 is TGTGCCTGGGACAAGGGGTTCCAAGAGACCCAGTACTTC. The chain recombines TRBV30 with TRBJ2-5; perhaps TRBD1 as D (5 bases). This CDR3 spans 13 amino acids. The V gene lost 5 bases and the J gene lost 1 base, with 11 bases spanning the gap. From germline, CDR1 is GTSNPN and CDR2 SVGIG (reference sequence).

CDR3 region: CAWRRGASGTLGDEQFF. CDR3 DNA sequence: TGTGCCTGGAGGAGGGGGGCTAGCGGAACCCTTGGGGATGAGCAGTTCTTC. The rearrangement links TRBV30 to TRBJ2-1; D perhaps matches TRBD2 (7 bases). Germline CDR1 reads GTSNPN; CDR2 reads SVGIG (reference sequence). V lost 3 bases, J lost 8 bases, and 26 bases lay in between. The CDR3 is 17 amino acids.

The chain employs TRBV7-3 and TRBJ2-3; TRBD2 aligns across 12 bases. Germline assignment: CDR1 SGHTA and CDR2 FQGTGA. V dropped 5 bases and J dropped 3; count of bases not matched to a gene: 6. The CDR3 length is 16 residues. Here the CDR3 reads CASSRALAGGTDTQYF. The CDR3 nucleotides read TGTGCCAGCAGCCGTGCCCTAGCGGGAGGGACAGATACGCAGTATTTT.

This clone turned up a few times. The genes are TRBV5-1 and TRBJ1-1, with D hard to call. The CDR3 length is 11 residues. From germline, CDR1 is SGHRS and CDR2 YFSETQ. V lost 0 bases, J lost 7 bases, and 4 bases lay in between. CDR3 amino acids: CASSLDSEAFF. DNA of the CDR3: TGCGCCAGCAGCTTGGACAGTGAAGCTTTCTTT.

This clone was found once. This chain uses TRBV7-3 with TRBJ2-3; no clear D. The CDR3 runs 13 residues. Germline V gene data show CDR1 as SGHTA and CDR2 as FQGTGA. Trimming left V 2 bases short and J 2 bases short, with 5 bases between. CDR3 nucleotides: TGTGCCAGCAGCTTATCCTCCACAGATACGCAGTATTTT. Translation: CASSLSSTDTQYF.

A single count supports this clone. J is TRBJ2-7 and V is TRBV7-9; weak D call: TRBD2 (5 bases). The CDR3 covers 14 residues. The V and J ends lost 4 bases and 3 bases respectively, with 13 bases between them. Germline lookup yields CDR1 SEHNR and CDR2 FQNEAQ (reference sequence). CDR3 residues: CASSSLLRDYEQYF. Written as DNA, the CDR3 is TGTGCCAGCAGCTCCCTTCTCCGGGACTACGAGCAGTACTTC.